This entry is about one TCR beta chain. Its antigen is undetermined. The CDR3 is 16 amino acids. V dropped 0 bases and J dropped 4 bases, with 15 bases sitting between them. The germline gives CDR1 MGHRA, CDR2 YSYEKL. At the time of sampling, donors were nominally healthy, though unrecorded immune exposures were likely. This record comes from a study of cytomegalovirus exposure and HLA in healthy donors. Study context: Caucasian-associated ancestry cluster membership applied to around 76% of 300 to 450 genotyped donors. Study-level points and caveats: Confirmation in vitro established that a few CMV-associated chains were specific for CMV antigens.

The PCR contained 60 Vbeta and 13 Jbeta primers. Repertoires were generated with immunoSEQ multiplex PCR, while TCRdb's copy carries only in-frame clones and drops some. The data hold more than 110,000 clones, with about 74% observed a single time. This chain uses TRBV4-1 with TRBJ2-5; D not certain. The source material was PBMCs. This sequence originates from a woman in her forties or fifties in good health and CMV-seronegative. This CDR3 reads CASSQESSLRPETQYF. CDR3 bases: TGCGCCAGCAGCCAAGAGTCTAGTCTTAGGCCAGAGACCCAGTACTTC.